This is a list of T cell receptor beta chains from one sample in a study of shared clonotypes between healthy human individuals. Sequencing used immunoSEQ multiplex PCR; TCRdb keeps in-frame clones, though not all of them. The data contain more than 550,000 clones, less than 95% of them singletons. The specimen sequenced was memory CD8+ T cells from PBMCs. The receptor set was obtained from a man younger than 30 in good health. Some clones in this sample may be carry-over from other donors' samples. Both conserved end residues are part of each CDR3. D genes are given only for firm matches. Some rows mark clone size as missing; the rest say once, few, many or name a class of expanded clone.

V	D	size	J	CDR3	DNA
TRBV27	TRBD1	-	TRBJ1-1	CASSLTGVGTEAFF	TGTGCCAGCAGTCTGACAGGGGTGGGCACTGAAGCTTTCTTT
TRBV23-1	-	-	TRBJ2-7	CARGTGSVHEQYF	TGCGCAAGAGGAACAGGGAGCGTCCACGAGCAGTACTTC
TRBV11-2	TRBD1	-	TRBJ1-1	CASSPWTGNTEAFF	TGTGCCAGCAGTCCCTGGACAGGGAACACTGAAGCTTTCTTT
TRBV6-1	-	-	TRBJ1-3	CASSEGENSGNTIYF	TGTGCCAGCAGTGAGGGGGAGAACTCTGGAAACACCATATATTTT
TRBV28	-	-	TRBJ2-5	CASSFLKTQYF	TGTGCCAGCAGTTTTTTGAAGACCCAGTACTTC
TRBV4-2	TRBD2	once	TRBJ2-1	CASSREAGVGYNEQFF	TGTGCCAGCAGCCGAGAGGCGGGAGTGGGCTACAATGAGCAGTTCTTC
TRBV7-9	-	-	TRBJ2-2	CASSLLGADTGELFF	TGTGCCAGCAGCTTATTGGGGGCGGACACCGGGGAGCTGTTTTTT
TRBV5-4	-	-	TRBJ2-7	CASSPTSSPHYEQYF	TGTGCCAGCAGCCCTACTAGCAGCCCGCACTACGAGCAGTACTTC
TRBV28	TRBD2	-	TRBJ2-7	CASRQRVLREGYEQYF	TGTGCCAGCAGACAGAGGGTCCTGCGGGAGGGCTACGAGCAGTACTTC
TRBV7-2	-	-	TRBJ2-3	CASSLGPVHTPTDTQYF	TGTGCCAGCAGCTTAGGACCGGTACACACGCCAACTGATACGCAGTATTTT
TRBV5-4	-	once	TRBJ2-7	CASSLAYEQYF	TGTGCCAGCAGCTTGGCCTACGAGCAGTACTTC
TRBV12-5	-	-	TRBJ1-1	CASGLGRGGTEAFF	TGTGCTAGTGGTTTGGGAAGGGGAGGTACTGAAGCTTTCTTT
TRBV12-5	TRBD1	-	TRBJ2-3	CASATPDRADTQYF	TGTGCTAGTGCCACCCCCGACAGGGCAGATACGCAGTATTTT
TRBV10-2	-	-	TRBJ2-4	CASSDQTSDGNIQYF	TGCGCCAGCAGTGACCAGACCTCAGACGGAAACATTCAGTACTTC
TRBV30	-	-	TRBJ2-6	CAWSAYYTSGANVLTF	TGTGCCTGGAGCGCCTACTACACGTCTGGGGCCAACGTCCTGACTTTC
TRBV6-5	-	-	TRBJ1-5	CASSYSGQPQHF	TGTGCCAGCAGTTACTCAGGTCAGCCCCAGCATTTT
TRBV7-6	-	-	TRBJ1-1	CASSLLGETEAFF	TGTGCCAGCAGCTTACTGGGGGAGACTGAAGCTTTCTTT
TRBV28	-	-	TRBJ1-5	CASSFWGEENQPQHF	TGTGCCAGCAGTTTCTGGGGGGAGGAGAATCAGCCCCAGCATTTT
TRBV6-5	TRBD1	-	TRBJ1-1	CASSWDRLNTEAFF	TGTGCCAGCAGTTGGGACAGGCTGAACACTGAAGCTTTCTTT
TRBV27	-	few	TRBJ1-1	CASSFGGMNTEAFF	TGTGCCAGCAGTTTCGGAGGCATGAACACTGAAGCTTTCTTT